This T cell receptor (beta chain) comes out of a study of CD8+ T cells in alopecia areata. General observations from the study: Compared with mice, patients displayed less clear TCR sharing, possibly for HLA-related reasons.

Treatment here: oral pan-JAK inhibitor, 5-10 mg twice daily. Alopecia areata patients provided lesional scalp punch biopsies and peripheral blood. This clone has more than one count but fewer than ten. Its antigen is unidentified. cDNA serving as the sequencing template came from extracted, reverse transcribed RNA. The data were produced by immunoSEQ multiplex PCR, yet TCRdb's version contains in-frame clones alone and is incomplete. The sample gives roughly 180,000 clones, 51% of which show up once; around 10% is in the top ten. The ends were cut back, 0 bases at V and 10 bases at J, with 7 bases in the middle. The CDR3 loop spans 11 amino acids. The germline V gene encodes CDR1 GTSNPN and CDR2 SVGIG (reference sequence).

This receptor was obtained from a human donor with alopecia areata. The source material was CD8+ T cells sorted from blood, sampled at approximately week 51, from a patient treated with tofacitinib. The V call is TRBV30, the J call TRBJ2-1; D ambiguous. In DNA, the CDR3 is TGTGCCTGGAGTGTGGGGTTAGAGCAGTTCTTC. It yields the protein CAWSVGLEQFF.